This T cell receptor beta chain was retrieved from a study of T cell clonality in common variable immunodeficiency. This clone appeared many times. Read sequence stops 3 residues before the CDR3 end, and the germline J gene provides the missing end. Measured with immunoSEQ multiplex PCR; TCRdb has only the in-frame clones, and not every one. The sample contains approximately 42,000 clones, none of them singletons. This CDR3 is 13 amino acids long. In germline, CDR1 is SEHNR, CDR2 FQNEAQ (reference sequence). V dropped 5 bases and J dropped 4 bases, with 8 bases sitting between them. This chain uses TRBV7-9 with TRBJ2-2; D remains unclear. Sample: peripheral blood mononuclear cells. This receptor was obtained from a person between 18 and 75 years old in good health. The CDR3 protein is CASSQATTGELFF. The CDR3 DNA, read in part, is TGTGCCAGCAGCCAAGCCACCACCGGGGAG. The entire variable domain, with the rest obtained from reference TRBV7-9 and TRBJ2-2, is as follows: DTGVSQNPRHKITKRGQNVTFRCDPISEHNRLYWYRQTLGQGPEFLTYFQNEAQLEKSRLLSDRFSAERPKGSFSTLEIQRTEQGDSAMYLCASSQATTGELFFGEGSRLTVL.